The source of this TCR beta chain is a study of T cell responses to AZD1222 COVID-19 vaccine. The assay was immunoSEQ multiplex PCR, and TCRdb's table has in-frame clones only and misses some. The sample holds around 140,000 clones; 85% to 95% are singletons and the top ten take approximately 5%. The CDR3 has 17 residues. CDR1 MNHEY and CDR2 SVGEGT come from the germline V gene. Unmatched junction bases numbered 13, after V lost 6 bases and J lost 0 bases. A note on this clone: No antigen is known for it.

Whole-study results and caveats: Vaccine-associated CD4 TCRs ranged over spike, dominating at 160-218 and 743-854. Reports say nearly half of spike-specific TCRs go after unmutated variant regions. Spike-specific TCR depth and breadth grew after two AZD1222 doses. Just a handful of AZD1222 recipients tested seropositive at baseline.

The material was peripheral blood, obtained on day 0 of AZD1222 vaccination. The genes are TRBV6-2 or TRBV6-3 and TRBJ2-7, with TRBD1 matching 8 bases. The receptor's source is an adult in good health. The CDR3 coding sequence is TGTGCCAGCAGCTGGGACAGGAAACTTTGGAACTCCTACGAGCAGTACTTC. This translates into CASSWDRKLWNSYEQYF.